This T cell receptor beta chain came from a study of T cell repertoires in cytomegalovirus infection. General study points: The ex vivo response showed dominance by HLA-C-restricted CMV-specific TCR beta clonotypes. Public TCR beta family frequency separated CMV-and-HLA carriers, including in an independent cohort.

A few counts support this clonotype. Its specificity is unknown. TCRdb re-called the reads through MiXCR, storing one row per CDR3 protein. The sample includes around 450,000 distinct CDR3 sequences, approximately 32% of them seen just once. This sequence was found in a human donor in good health (CMV status not recorded). Some clones in this sample may be carry-over from other donors' samples. The sample taken for sequencing was PBMCs.

CDR3 loop: CASSSPIGPEAFF. The DNA of the CDR3 is TGTGCCAGCAGCTCCCCCATCGGACCCGAAGCTTTCTTT. The chain recombines TRBV11-2 with TRBJ1-1; D is ambiguous. V lost 4 bases, J lost 8 bases, and 14 bases lay in between. The CDR3 length is 13 residues. Per germline, CDR1 SGHAT and CDR2 FQNNGV.